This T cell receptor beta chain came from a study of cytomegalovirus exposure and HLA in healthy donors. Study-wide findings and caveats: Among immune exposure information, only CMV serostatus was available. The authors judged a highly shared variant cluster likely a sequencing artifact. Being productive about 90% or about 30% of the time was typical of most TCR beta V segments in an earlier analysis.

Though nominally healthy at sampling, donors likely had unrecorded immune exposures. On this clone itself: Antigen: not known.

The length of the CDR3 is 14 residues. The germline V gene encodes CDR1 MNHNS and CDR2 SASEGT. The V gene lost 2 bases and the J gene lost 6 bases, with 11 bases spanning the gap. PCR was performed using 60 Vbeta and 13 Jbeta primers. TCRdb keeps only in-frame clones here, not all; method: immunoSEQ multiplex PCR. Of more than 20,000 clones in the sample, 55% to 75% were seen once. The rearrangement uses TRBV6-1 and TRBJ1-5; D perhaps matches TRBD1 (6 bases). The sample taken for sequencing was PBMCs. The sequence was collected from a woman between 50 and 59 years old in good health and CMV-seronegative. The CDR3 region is CASSESGASQPQHF. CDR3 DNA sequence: TGTGCCAGCAGTGAATCAGGGGCAAGTCAGCCCCAGCATTTT.